The 4 T cell receptor beta chains reported below all come from one sample, sequenced in a study of T cells in Graves' hyperthyroidism and ophthalmopathy. From RNA transcripts, TCR beta CDR3 regions were amplified. An initial round of RT-PCR targeting the TCR CDR3 relied on the HTBI primer set. Each CDR3 protein gets one entry after TCRdb re-called the multiplex PCR reads with MiXCR. This table has 300,000 to 400,000 distinct CDR3 sequences, approximately 22% appearing once. Material: blood. Source of these receptors: a woman aged 45-65 years with Graves' hyperthyroidism.

This clonotype was counted only a few times. V gene TRBV6-1 combines with J gene TRBJ1-1; 7 nucleotides match TRBD1. There are 16 residues in the CDR3. Germline V gene lookup returns CDR1 MNHNS and CDR2 SASEGT. The junction had 13 bases not matched to a gene; V was cut back by 4 bases and J by 5 bases. CDR3 sequence: CASSVDRVVRRTEAFF. The DNA for the CDR3 is TGTGCCAGCAGTGTCGACAGGGTAGTAAGAAGGACTGAAGCTTTCTTT.

This clonotype was seen once. This may come from a read error, since a much larger clone is one base off. The chain has TRBV28 and TRBJ2-7; the D gene could be TRBD1 or TRBD2 (5 bases each). The V gene's germline CDR1 is MDHEN and CDR2 SYDVKM. CDR3 length equals 14 residues. Trimming removed 3 bases at V and 6 bases at J, with 15 bases between. For the CDR3, the DNA is TGTGCCAGCAGTTTTTCGAGGGGAGCCGCCGAGCAGTACTTC. As protein: CASSFSRGAAEQYF.

There are a few counts of this clonotype. The chain carries TRBV6-1 and TRBJ2-2, with D possibly matching TRBD1 (5 bases). CDR1 is MNHNS and CDR2 is SASEGT in the germline V gene. Trimming took 8 bases from V and 4 from J, leaving 11 bases between them. The CDR3 sequence is 13 residues long. CDR3 DNA sequence: TGTGCCAGCTTAACTGGGGCCACCGGGGAGCTGTTTTTT. Protein product: CASLTGATGELFF.

This clonotype has a count of ten or more. The genes are TRBV5-1 and TRBJ1-1; 7 nucleotides agree with TRBD1. The CDR3 loop spans 15 amino acids. V was pared by 4 bases and J by 4 bases, with 10 bases of the junction left unmatched. Germline V gives CDR1 SGHRS, CDR2 YFSETQ. The CDR3 region is CASSLRGRDSTEAFF. The DNA of the CDR3 is TGCGCCAGCAGCCTAAGGGGACGGGACAGCACTGAAGCTTTCTTT. The full variable domain, with the rest looked up from reference TRBV5-1 and TRBJ1-1, is KAGVTQTPRYLIKTRGQQVTLSCSPISGHRSVSWYQQTPGQGLQFLFEYFSETQRNKGNFPGRFSGRQFSNSRSEMNVSTLELGDSALYLCASSLRGRDSTEAFFGQGTRLTVV.